This T cell receptor (beta chain) was retrieved from a study of shared clonotypes between healthy human individuals. Study-wide background: Plates per donor: three CD4 naive, three CD4 memory, two CD8 naive, one CD8 memory.

Regarding the study as a whole: Four donors had roughly 5.2% of their naive CD4 clonotypes in common. Naive subsets usually exceeded memory subsets in estimated richness.

For this clone: Antigen unknown.

Assay: immunoSEQ multiplex PCR; the TCRdb copy retains only in-frame clones and omits some. This table holds millions of clones, approximately 95% found once. The sequencing input was naive CD4+ T cells from PBMCs. The subset: CD45RA+ positively selected. This TCR derives from a man aged 18 to 29 in good health. Some clones in this sample may be carry-over from other donors' samples.

The CDR3 coding sequence is TGCAGTGTCAGACTAGTCTACGAGCAGTACTTC. Translating gives CSVRLVYEQYF. V and J are TRBV20-1 and TRBJ2-7, with D possibly matching TRBD2 (6 bases). This CDR3 spans 11 amino acids. V was pared by 7 bases and J by 3 bases, with 10 bases between. CDR1 DFQATT and CDR2 SNEGSKA come from the germline V gene (reference sequence).